The clone carrying this T cell receptor beta chain was detected only a few times. Its cognate antigen is unknown. The sample originates from a study of blood T cells in healthy people across ages. CDR3 size: 14 residues. V was cut by 4 bases and J by 2 bases, with 11 bases left in between. Germline lookup yields CDR1 MNHEY and CDR2 SVGEGT. Each donor's blood draw was around 9.1 milliliters of peripheral blood. Primers used in a second PCR of about 6 to 12 cycles were a sample-barcoded 5' primer and a J-beta primer mix. Researchers report that a template-switch adaptor with 12 random nucleotides tagged each cDNA molecule. Each of the samples gave a minimum of 2.5 million paired-end reads that contained CDR3. TCRdb itself ran the 5' RACE reads through MiXCR, one entry per CDR3 protein. The sample contains hundreds of thousands of distinct CDR3 sequences, 49% of which appear only once. Study outcomes and limitations: A strong correlation was found between TCR beta diversity and the percentage of naive T cells.

This rearrangement joins TRBV6-2 or TRBV6-3 to TRBJ2-5; D uncertain. This receptor was identified in a woman aged 55-69 years in good health. Sequencing was done on a sample of blood. CDR3 protein: CASSFSLVQETQYF. The CDR3 DNA reads TGTGCCAGCAGTTTCAGCCTGGTTCAAGAGACCCAGTACTTC.